Listed below are T cell receptor beta chains from one sample, sequenced in a study of graft-versus-host responses after intestinal transplantation. The repertoire was sequenced with immunoSEQ multiplex PCR; TCRdb's copy has only in-frame clones and lacks some. The repertoire includes tens of thousands of clones, roughly 96% of them detected once, and about 0.22% sits in the top ten. These receptors lack a known antigen. Material: unstimulated CD8+ T cells sorted from spleen or lymph node cells, obtained before transplant. All receptors derive from a human donor who was the organ donor for an intestinal transplant. CDR3s include the opening cysteine and the closing phenylalanine or tryptophan. The order of the fields is J gene, D gene, clone size, V gene, CDR3 protein, CDR3 DNA. D genes are given only for firm matches. Not every row has a clone size; where given, it reads once, few, many or a size class.

j_gene: TRBJ2-5
d_gene: .
abundance: .
v_gene: TRBV5-1
CDR3aa: CASSWDQETQYF
CDR3nt: TGCGCCAGCAGCTGGGACCAAGAGACCCAGTACTTC

j_gene: TRBJ2-5
d_gene: TRBD2
abundance: .
v_gene: TRBV19
CDR3aa: CASSIGLAGGRYQETQYF
CDR3nt: TGTGCCAGTAGTATAGGGCTAGCGGGGGGCAGGTACCAAGAGACCCAGTACTTC

j_gene: TRBJ1-2
d_gene: .
abundance: .
v_gene: TRBV29-1
CDR3aa: CSVESGNNYGYTF
CDR3nt: TGCAGCGTTGAAAGCGGGAATAACTACGGCTACACCTTC

j_gene: TRBJ2-7
d_gene: TRBD1
abundance: .
v_gene: TRBV4-3
CDR3aa: CASSQDRTGPNYEQYF
CDR3nt: TGCGCCAGCAGCCAAGATCGGACAGGGCCTAACTACGAGCAGTACTTC

j_gene: TRBJ2-5
d_gene: TRBD1
abundance: .
v_gene: TRBV15
CDR3aa: CATSRVAGGLETQYF
CDR3nt: TGTGCCACCAGCAGAGTAGCAGGGGGTCTAGAGACCCAGTACTTC

j_gene: TRBJ1-2
d_gene: .
abundance: .
v_gene: TRBV19
CDR3aa: CASSPDPTNYGYTF
CDR3nt: TGTGCCAGTAGCCCGGACCCTACGAACTATGGCTACACCTTC

j_gene: TRBJ2-3
d_gene: TRBD2
abundance: .
v_gene: TRBV2
CDR3aa: CASSEVGRGYTDTQYF
CDR3nt: TGTGCCAGCAGTGAAGTAGGGCGGGGGTACACAGATACGCAGTATTTT

j_gene: TRBJ2-7
d_gene: TRBD2
abundance: .
v_gene: TRBV18
CDR3aa: CASSPGSAGGTYEQYF
CDR3nt: TGTGCCAGCTCACCAGGTTCAGCGGGGGGCACCTACGAGCAGTACTTC

j_gene: TRBJ2-7
d_gene: .
abundance: .
v_gene: TRBV4-3
CDR3aa: CASSTGGDYEQYF
CDR3nt: TGCGCCAGCAGCACTGGAGGGGACTACGAGCAGTACTTC

j_gene: TRBJ1-2
d_gene: TRBD1
abundance: .
v_gene: TRBV4-1
CDR3aa: CASSQDLQGAIYGYTF
CDR3nt: TGCGCCAGCAGCCAAGATCTCCAGGGGGCGATCTATGGCTACACCTTC

j_gene: TRBJ2-5
d_gene: TRBD2
abundance: .
v_gene: TRBV2
CDR3aa: CAIPGLAEETQYF
CDR3nt: TGTGCCATCCCGGGACTAGCGGAAGAGACCCAGTACTTC

j_gene: TRBJ1-1
d_gene: .
abundance: .
v_gene: TRBV18
CDR3aa: CASSLQQFLNTEAFF
CDR3nt: TGTGCCAGCTCACTCCAACAGTTCTTGAACACTGAAGCTTTCTTT

j_gene: TRBJ2-5
d_gene: .
abundance: .
v_gene: TRBV2
CDR3aa: CASSEGGEETQYF
CDR3nt: TGTGCCAGCAGTGAAGGGGGGGAAGAGACCCAGTACTTC

j_gene: TRBJ1-5
d_gene: .
abundance: .
v_gene: TRBV21-1
CDR3aa: CASSIPGQGARRSNQPQHF
CDR3nt: TGTGCCAGCAGCATCCCGGGACAGGGGGCCCGGCGTAGCAATCAGCCCCAGCATTTT

j_gene: TRBJ2-2
d_gene: TRBD2
abundance: .
v_gene: TRBV4-3
CDR3aa: CASSQDSGDTGELFF
CDR3nt: TGCGCCAGCAGCCAAGACAGCGGGGACACCGGGGAGCTGTTTTTT

j_gene: TRBJ1-3
d_gene: TRBD1
abundance: once
v_gene: TRBV11-1
CDR3aa: CASSLYSGQAGNTIYF
CDR3nt: TGTGCCAGCAGCCTCTACTCCGGACAGGCGGGAAACACCATATATTTT

j_gene: TRBJ2-7
d_gene: TRBD1
abundance: .
v_gene: TRBV2
CDR3aa: CASRPGTGTSYEQYF
CDR3nt: TGTGCCAGCAGGCCCGGGACAGGAACCTCCTACGAGCAGTACTTC

j_gene: TRBJ2-2
d_gene: .
abundance: once
v_gene: TRBV5-1
CDR3aa: CASRWTWYPGELFF
CDR3nt: TGCGCCAGCAGATGGACTTGGTACCCCGGGGAGCTGTTTTTT

j_gene: TRBJ2-2
d_gene: TRBD1
abundance: .
v_gene: TRBV7-7
CDR3aa: CASSLGDRGPTGELFF
CDR3nt: TGTGCTAGCAGCTTAGGGGACAGGGGCCCCACCGGGGAGCTGTTTTTT

j_gene: TRBJ2-1
d_gene: TRBD2
abundance: .
v_gene: TRBV5-1
CDR3aa: CASSPWTSGGDNEQFF
CDR3nt: TGCGCCAGTTCCCCATGGACTAGCGGGGGCGACAATGAGCAGTTCTTC

j_gene: TRBJ1-2
d_gene: TRBD1
abundance: .
v_gene: TRBV5-5
CDR3aa: CASSAYTGGSVGYTF
CDR3nt: TGTGCCAGCAGCGCCTATACAGGGGGCTCGGTTGGCTACACCTTC

j_gene: TRBJ2-2
d_gene: TRBD1
abundance: .
v_gene: TRBV19
CDR3aa: CASSSGGGPGELFF
CDR3nt: TGTGCCAGTAGTTCAGGGGGCGGACCCGGGGAGCTGTTTTTT

j_gene: TRBJ2-7
d_gene: .
abundance: .
v_gene: TRBV2
CDR3aa: CASSGGYEQYF
CDR3nt: TGTGCCAGCAGTGGGGGGTACGAGCAGTACTTC

j_gene: TRBJ2-7
d_gene: .
abundance: .
v_gene: TRBV6-5
CDR3aa: CASSYGQRYEQYF
CDR3nt: TGTGCCAGCAGTTACGGACAGAGATACGAGCAGTACTTC

j_gene: TRBJ2-3
d_gene: TRBD2
abundance: once
v_gene: TRBV7-3
CDR3aa: CASSFGLAGGTDTQYF
CDR3nt: TGTGCCAGCAGCTTCGGCCTAGCGGGGGGTACGGATACGCAGTATTTT

j_gene: TRBJ2-5
d_gene: TRBD2
abundance: .
v_gene: TRBV5-1
CDR3aa: CASSSRTSGGNREETQYF
CDR3nt: TGCGCCAGCAGTTCCCGGACTAGCGGGGGGAATAGGGAAGAGACCCAGTACTTC

j_gene: TRBJ1-2
d_gene: .
abundance: .
v_gene: TRBV6-5
CDR3aa: CASSYLVAGVYGYTF
CDR3nt: TGTGCCAGCAGTTACCTGGTTGCAGGGGTCTATGGCTACACCTTC

j_gene: TRBJ2-1
d_gene: TRBD2
abundance: .
v_gene: TRBV5-4
CDR3aa: CASSFFGGSRMAQFF
CDR3nt: TGTGCCAGCAGCTTTTTCGGGGGGAGCCGGATGGCGCAGTTCTTC

j_gene: TRBJ2-3
d_gene: .
abundance: .
v_gene: TRBV19
CDR3aa: CASSIEDRGTDTQYF
CDR3nt: TGTGCCAGTAGTATAGAAGATAGAGGCACAGATACGCAGTATTTT

j_gene: TRBJ1-5
d_gene: .
abundance: .
v_gene: TRBV6-5
CDR3aa: CASSYGGSNQPQHF
CDR3nt: TGTGCCAGCAGTTACGGAGGGAGCAATCAGCCCCAGCATTTT

j_gene: TRBJ1-4
d_gene: TRBD1
abundance: .
v_gene: TRBV2
CDR3aa: CASSSGTGSNEKLFF
CDR3nt: TGTGCCAGCAGCTCCGGGACAGGCTCTAATGAAAAACTGTTTTTT

j_gene: TRBJ1-3
d_gene: .
abundance: .
v_gene: TRBV5-6
CDR3aa: CASSDRTEGNTIYF
CDR3nt: TGTGCCAGCAGTGACAGGACGGAAGGAAACACCATATATTTT

j_gene: TRBJ2-7
d_gene: TRBD2
abundance: .
v_gene: TRBV6-5
CDR3aa: CASSTGLAGDEQYF
CDR3nt: TGTGCCAGCAGCACGGGGTTAGCGGGCGACGAGCAGTACTTC

j_gene: TRBJ2-7
d_gene: TRBD2
abundance: .
v_gene: TRBV2
CDR3aa: CASSETSGPTWGSYEQYF
CDR3nt: TGTGCCAGCAGTGAAACTAGCGGCCCAACGTGGGGCTCCTACGAGCAGTACTTC

j_gene: TRBJ1-5
d_gene: .
abundance: .
v_gene: TRBV28
CDR3aa: CASSLSWGASQPQHF
CDR3nt: TGTGCCAGCAGTTTATCGTGGGGGGCTAGTCAGCCCCAGCATTTT

j_gene: TRBJ2-3
d_gene: .
abundance: .
v_gene: TRBV7-3
CDR3aa: CASSPFNLSERADTQYF
CDR3nt: TGTGCCAGCAGCCCATTTAATCTATCAGAGCGGGCTGATACGCAGTATTTT

j_gene: TRBJ2-7
d_gene: .
abundance: .
v_gene: TRBV27
CDR3aa: CASSGQGVEQYF
CDR3nt: TGTGCCAGCAGTGGGCAGGGAGTCGAGCAGTACTTC

j_gene: TRBJ2-7
d_gene: .
abundance: .
v_gene: TRBV7-8
CDR3aa: CASSLGGQPSYEQYF
CDR3nt: TGTGCCAGCAGCTTAGGCGGACAGCCCTCCTACGAGCAGTACTTC

j_gene: TRBJ1-3
d_gene: .
abundance: .
v_gene: TRBV5-8
CDR3aa: CASSYRDEGNTIYF
CDR3nt: TGTGCCAGCAGTTACCGGGACGAAGGAAACACCATATATTTT

j_gene: TRBJ2-3
d_gene: .
abundance: .
v_gene: TRBV7-2
CDR3aa: CASSLVYGFGFTDTQYF
CDR3nt: TGTGCCAGCAGCTTAGTGTACGGTTTCGGGTTCACAGATACGCAGTATTTT

j_gene: TRBJ2-7
d_gene: TRBD1
abundance: .
v_gene: TRBV4-2
CDR3aa: CASSRGTTGFIDEQYF
CDR3nt: TGTGCCAGCAGCCGCGGTACGACAGGGTTCATTGACGAGCAGTACTTC

j_gene: TRBJ2-7
d_gene: TRBD2
abundance: .
v_gene: TRBV7-2
CDR3aa: CASSRGLAGYEQYF
CDR3nt: TGTGCCAGCAGCCGGGGACTAGCGGGTTACGAGCAGTACTTC

j_gene: TRBJ2-5
d_gene: TRBD1
abundance: .
v_gene: TRBV9
CDR3aa: CASSAAGTGLGETQYF
CDR3nt: TGTGCCAGCAGCGCCGCCGGGACAGGGCTAGGCGAGACCCAGTACTTC

j_gene: TRBJ1-2
d_gene: .
abundance: .
v_gene: TRBV4-1
CDR3aa: CASSPEGRDDGYTF
CDR3nt: TGCGCCAGCAGCCCCGAGGGCAGGGACGATGGCTACACCTTC

j_gene: TRBJ2-1
d_gene: .
abundance: .
v_gene: TRBV4-3
CDR3aa: CASSPRGGDEQFF
CDR3nt: TGCGCCAGCAGCCCCAGAGGAGGGGATGAGCAGTTCTTC

j_gene: TRBJ2-2
d_gene: .
abundance: .
v_gene: TRBV27
CDR3aa: CASSLGANTGELFF
CDR3nt: TGTGCCAGCAGTTTAGGGGCTAACACCGGGGAGCTGTTTTTT

j_gene: TRBJ2-3
d_gene: TRBD2
abundance: .
v_gene: TRBV6-6
CDR3aa: CASSSGTSLPDTQYF
CDR3nt: TGTGCCAGCAGCTCCGGGACTAGCCTGCCAGATACGCAGTATTTT

j_gene: TRBJ2-5
d_gene: .
abundance: .
v_gene: TRBV7-9
CDR3aa: CASSSYQETQYF
CDR3nt: TGTGCCAGCAGCTCTTACCAAGAGACCCAGTACTTC

j_gene: TRBJ2-3
d_gene: .
abundance: .
v_gene: TRBV9
CDR3aa: CASSPDAPSTDTQYF
CDR3nt: TGTGCCAGCAGCCCGGACGCCCCAAGCACAGATACGCAGTATTTT

j_gene: TRBJ1-6
d_gene: TRBD1
abundance: once
v_gene: TRBV6-5
CDR3aa: CASSYTGGENSPLHF
CDR3nt: TGTGCCAGCAGTTACACAGGGGGGGAAAATTCACCCCTCCACTTT